This paragraph covers one T cell receptor (beta chain) sequence. The sample originates from a study of blood T cell repertoires in COVID-19. Study background: Samples taken during acute and convalescent COVID-19 were collected in the United States, Italy and Spain. T cells, B-cell-depleted T cells, or PBMCs provided the cDNA or gDNA that served as material.

Trimming stripped 6 bases from V and 1 base from J, with 10 bases between. Germline loops: CDR1 SQVTM, CDR2 ANQGSEA. The CDR3 has 13 residues. Original methodology: Reference gene primer amplification yielded estimated nucleated cell counts. The assay was immunoSEQ multiplex PCR, and TCRdb's table has in-frame clones only and misses some. V and J calls and clone size come straight from that table; D and trimming were deduced from the DNA. This table holds roughly 150,000 clones, about nine tenths found once. The chain has TRBV29-1 and TRBJ1-3; D gene unclear. This receptor was identified in a woman aged 70-85 years with acute or convalescent COVID-19. Material for sequencing was peripheral blood. This CDR3 is CSVRYSSGNTIYF. The DNA for the CDR3 is TGCAGCGTGAGATATTCTTCTGGAAACACCATATATTTT.